Listed below are T cell receptor beta chains from one sample, sequenced in a study of cytomegalovirus exposure and HLA in healthy donors. Produced via immunoSEQ multiplex PCR; TCRdb's table is partial and in-frame only. The table lists about 130,000 clones. The specimen sequenced was PBMCs. The receptors here all came from a woman aged 60-75 years in good health and CMV-seronegative. Each CDR3 is given with its conserved first and last residue. Each record gives: V gene, D gene, J gene, CDR3 DNA, CDR3 protein. D genes are given only for firm matches.

v_call: TRBV5-1
d_call: .
j_call: TRBJ1-2
cdr3_nt: TGCGCCAGCACTCTAACAGGGTTGGGTGGCTACACCTTC
cdr3_aa: CASTLTGLGGYTF

v_call: TRBV6-5
d_call: TRBD1
j_call: TRBJ2-7
cdr3_nt: TGTGCCAGCAGTTACTACGGGACAGGGAGCGAGCAGTACTTC
cdr3_aa: CASSYYGTGSEQYF

v_call: TRBV10-1
d_call: .
j_call: TRBJ1-1
cdr3_nt: TGCGCCAGCAGTGGGGGAGTTAAAGCTTTCTTT
cdr3_aa: CASSGGVKAFF

v_call: TRBV15
d_call: TRBD1
j_call: TRBJ2-7
cdr3_nt: TGTGCCACCAGCAGAACCGGGACAGGGACTCTCTACGAGCAGTACTTC
cdr3_aa: CATSRTGTGTLYEQYF

v_call: TRBV19
d_call: .
j_call: TRBJ2-5
cdr3_nt: TGTGCCAGCAAAGGGGCGCGAGAGACCCAGTACTTC
cdr3_aa: CASKGARETQYF

v_call: TRBV5-1
d_call: TRBD2
j_call: TRBJ2-3
cdr3_nt: TGCGCCAGCATCGACCTTAGCGGGACAGATACGCAGTATTTT
cdr3_aa: CASIDLSGTDTQYF

v_call: TRBV6-4
d_call: TRBD1
j_call: TRBJ1-2
cdr3_nt: TGTGCCAGCAGCCCCGGGACAGGGGGAAAGGATGGCTACACCTTC
cdr3_aa: CASSPGTGGKDGYTF

v_call: TRBV18
d_call: TRBD1
j_call: TRBJ1-1
cdr3_nt: TGTGCCAGCTCACCGGGACAGGGAACGGCTTTCTTT
cdr3_aa: CASSPGQGTAFF

v_call: TRBV28
d_call: .
j_call: TRBJ1-5
cdr3_nt: TGTGCCAGCAGTACAGGGCTCAATCAGCCCCAGCATTTT
cdr3_aa: CASSTGLNQPQHF

v_call: TRBV9
d_call: .
j_call: TRBJ1-2
cdr3_nt: TGTGCCAGCAGCGTAGGACCGTTGCGGGCTGTCTATGGCTACACCTTC
cdr3_aa: CASSVGPLRAVYGYTF

v_call: TRBV7-8
d_call: TRBD1
j_call: TRBJ2-7
cdr3_nt: TGTGCCAGCAGCATCGACAGGGGACCGTACGAGCAGTACTTC
cdr3_aa: CASSIDRGPYEQYF

v_call: TRBV2
d_call: .
j_call: TRBJ1-1
cdr3_nt: TGTGCCAGCAGGACGACAATGGATGAAGCTTTCTTT
cdr3_aa: CASRTTMDEAFF

v_call: TRBV7-2
d_call: TRBD1
j_call: TRBJ2-7
cdr3_nt: TGTGCCAGCAGCTCTCATGGGGACAGGTTCTTCTACGAGCAGTACTTC
cdr3_aa: CASSSHGDRFFYEQYF

v_call: TRBV2
d_call: TRBD1
j_call: TRBJ2-2
cdr3_nt: TGTGCCAGCAGTTTGGACAGGGGAACGAACACCGGGGAGCTGTTTTTT
cdr3_aa: CASSLDRGTNTGELFF

v_call: TRBV19
d_call: .
j_call: TRBJ2-3
cdr3_nt: TGTGCCGCCAAAGGAGGACCCCACCTTGATACGCAGTATTTT
cdr3_aa: CAAKGGPHLDTQYF

v_call: TRBV5-5
d_call: .
j_call: TRBJ1-2
cdr3_nt: TGTGCCAGCAGCCCAATCGGAATCGGGAATGGCTACACCTTC
cdr3_aa: CASSPIGIGNGYTF

v_call: TRBV5-4
d_call: .
j_call: TRBJ1-1
cdr3_nt: TGTGCCAGCAGCTTCAATGCCGCGTCGGTGAACACTGAAGCTTTCTTT
cdr3_aa: CASSFNAASVNTEAFF

v_call: TRBV7-2
d_call: .
j_call: TRBJ1-1
cdr3_nt: TGTGCCAGCAGCTTCAGCGTCGGCCTTGAAGCTTTCTTT
cdr3_aa: CASSFSVGLEAFF

v_call: TRBV9
d_call: .
j_call: TRBJ2-3
cdr3_nt: TGTGCCAGCAGCGTAAACCCATCCCAGGGTAGCACAGATACGCAGTATTTT
cdr3_aa: CASSVNPSQGSTDTQYF

v_call: TRBV7-8
d_call: .
j_call: TRBJ2-7
cdr3_nt: TGTGCCAGCAGCATAAACAGGGTACGTGCATCCTACGAGCAGTACTTC
cdr3_aa: CASSINRVRASYEQYF

v_call: TRBV9
d_call: .
j_call: TRBJ2-5
cdr3_nt: TGTGCCAGCAGCCCCGGCGTGGGGGGGACACAAGAGACCCAGTACTTC
cdr3_aa: CASSPGVGGTQETQYF

v_call: TRBV10-3
d_call: .
j_call: TRBJ2-7
cdr3_nt: TGTGCCATCAGTGAGGGGGGAGGCACCTACGAGCAGTACTTC
cdr3_aa: CAISEGGGTYEQYF

v_call: TRBV5-4
d_call: TRBD1
j_call: TRBJ2-1
cdr3_nt: TGTGCCAGCAGCTTAGGGGACAGGGACTACAATGAGCAGTTCTTC
cdr3_aa: CASSLGDRDYNEQFF

v_call: TRBV5-5
d_call: .
j_call: TRBJ1-2
cdr3_nt: TGTGCCAGCAGCTTGGAAGCGGCCCAATATGGCTACACCTTC
cdr3_aa: CASSLEAAQYGYTF

v_call: TRBV7-9
d_call: .
j_call: TRBJ1-6
cdr3_nt: TGTGCCAGCAGCCCGAGGGCAGAGACTAATTCACCCCTCCACTTT
cdr3_aa: CASSPRAETNSPLHF

v_call: TRBV6-1
d_call: TRBD1
j_call: TRBJ2-7
cdr3_nt: TGTGCCAGCAGCGAAAGGGACAGGGCTCTGCAGTACTTC
cdr3_aa: CASSERDRALQYF

v_call: TRBV21-1
d_call: .
j_call: TRBJ1-3
cdr3_nt: TGTGCCAGCAGCCGGCGGACAGTCGTTAGCTCTGGAAACACCATATATTTT
cdr3_aa: CASSRRTVVSSGNTIYF

v_call: TRBV27
d_call: TRBD1
j_call: TRBJ2-2
cdr3_nt: TGTGCCAGCAGTTTCTTGGGACAGCAGTACACCGGGGAGCTGTTTTTT
cdr3_aa: CASSFLGQQYTGELFF

v_call: TRBV6-1
d_call: TRBD1
j_call: TRBJ2-1
cdr3_nt: TGTGCCAGCAGGAAACAGGGGCAGGGGTACAATGAGCAGTTCTTC
cdr3_aa: CASRKQGQGYNEQFF

v_call: TRBV9
d_call: TRBD1
j_call: TRBJ1-4
cdr3_nt: TGTGCCAGCAGCGTAGGGACAGGGGTTCTGACTAATGAAAAACTGTTTTTT
cdr3_aa: CASSVGTGVLTNEKLFF

v_call: TRBV27
d_call: .
j_call: TRBJ1-2
cdr3_nt: TGTGCCAGCAGTGTTTCCCAGGCTGTTGGCTACACCTTC
cdr3_aa: CASSVSQAVGYTF

v_call: TRBV10-3
d_call: TRBD1
j_call: TRBJ1-2
cdr3_nt: TGTGCCATCAGTGAGTCCCGGACAGGGGGAGTCTATGGCTACACCTTC
cdr3_aa: CAISESRTGGVYGYTF

v_call: TRBV6-4
d_call: TRBD1
j_call: TRBJ1-1
cdr3_nt: TGTGCCAGCAGTGACTCTGCAGACAGGGCCTCTGAAGCTTTCTTT
cdr3_aa: CASSDSADRASEAFF

v_call: TRBV11-2
d_call: TRBD2
j_call: TRBJ2-5
cdr3_nt: TGTGCCAGCAGCTTATCGCTAGCGGGGAGGGAGACCCAGTACTTC
cdr3_aa: CASSLSLAGRETQYF

v_call: TRBV27
d_call: .
j_call: TRBJ2-1
cdr3_nt: TGTGCCAGCAGTTTATCCTCGTATCTCAATGAGCAGTTCTTC
cdr3_aa: CASSLSSYLNEQFF

v_call: TRBV6-5
d_call: .
j_call: TRBJ2-7
cdr3_nt: TGTGCCAGCAGTCGACAGGATTTTACCTACGAGCAGTACTTC
cdr3_aa: CASSRQDFTYEQYF

v_call: TRBV28
d_call: TRBD1
j_call: TRBJ2-7
cdr3_nt: TGTGCCAGCAGAGATAGCTTGGACAGGGGGTCTGTCAACGAGCAGTACTTC
cdr3_aa: CASRDSLDRGSVNEQYF

v_call: TRBV9
d_call: .
j_call: TRBJ2-7
cdr3_nt: TGTGCCAGCAGCGGCGGGGAAGCGTACGAGCAGTACTTC
cdr3_aa: CASSGGEAYEQYF

v_call: TRBV30
d_call: TRBD1
j_call: TRBJ1-5
cdr3_nt: TGTGCCTGGAGTGCCCCCGCAGGGGGCGGGGGTCAGCCCCAGCATTTT
cdr3_aa: CAWSAPAGGGGQPQHF

v_call: TRBV28
d_call: .
j_call: TRBJ2-1
cdr3_nt: TGTGCCAGCAGTATAGGGGGGGTTAGCTCCTACAATGAGCAGTTCTTC
cdr3_aa: CASSIGGVSSYNEQFF

v_call: TRBV10-2
d_call: TRBD1
j_call: TRBJ1-1
cdr3_nt: TGCGCCAGCAGCCCGACAGGGCCTGAAGCTTTCTTT
cdr3_aa: CASSPTGPEAFF

v_call: TRBV7-3
d_call: TRBD2
j_call: TRBJ2-3
cdr3_nt: TGTGCCAGCAGCTTAGGACTAGCGGGGGGATTTAGCACAGATACGCAGTATTTT
cdr3_aa: CASSLGLAGGFSTDTQYF

v_call: TRBV5-6
d_call: TRBD1
j_call: TRBJ1-6
cdr3_nt: TGTGCCAGCAGCTGGGACAGAGGGTCCTATAATTCACCCCTCCACTTT
cdr3_aa: CASSWDRGSYNSPLHF

v_call: TRBV7-6
d_call: .
j_call: TRBJ2-2
cdr3_nt: TGTGCCAGCAGCTCCCTGGGGGGGGCCACCGGGGAGCTGTTTTTT
cdr3_aa: CASSSLGGATGELFF

v_call: TRBV18
d_call: .
j_call: TRBJ2-5
cdr3_nt: TGTGCCAGCTCACCACGCCCAGGGCAAGAGACCCAGTACTTC
cdr3_aa: CASSPRPGQETQYF

v_call: TRBV7-9
d_call: .
j_call: TRBJ1-1
cdr3_nt: TGTGCCAGCAGCCCAGGTGTCAGTTCCGGGAACACTGAAGCTTTCTTT
cdr3_aa: CASSPGVSSGNTEAFF

v_call: TRBV6-5
d_call: .
j_call: TRBJ2-5
cdr3_nt: TGTGCCAGCAGTCGCAGGGTTTCAGAGACCCAGTACTTC
cdr3_aa: CASSRRVSETQYF

v_call: TRBV7-6
d_call: .
j_call: TRBJ1-1
cdr3_nt: TGTGCCAGCAGCCAAACCACGGGGACTGAAGCTTTCTTT
cdr3_aa: CASSQTTGTEAFF

v_call: TRBV7-9
d_call: .
j_call: TRBJ1-2
cdr3_nt: TGTGCCAGCAGCCCGACAGCCTATGGCTACACCTTC
cdr3_aa: CASSPTAYGYTF